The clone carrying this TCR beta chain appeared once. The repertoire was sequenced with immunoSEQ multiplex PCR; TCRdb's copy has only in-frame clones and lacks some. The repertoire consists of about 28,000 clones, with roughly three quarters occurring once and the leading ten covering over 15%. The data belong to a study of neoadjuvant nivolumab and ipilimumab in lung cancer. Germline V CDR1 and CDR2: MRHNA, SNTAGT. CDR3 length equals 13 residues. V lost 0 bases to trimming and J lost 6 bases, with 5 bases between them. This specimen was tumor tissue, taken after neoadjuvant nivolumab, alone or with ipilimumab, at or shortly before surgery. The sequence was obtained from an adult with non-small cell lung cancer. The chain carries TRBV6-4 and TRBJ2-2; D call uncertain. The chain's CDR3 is CASSDSASGELFF. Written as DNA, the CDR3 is TGTGCCAGCAGTGACTCCGCGTCCGGGGAGCTGTTTTTT.